Following are 2 T cell receptor beta chains from one sample sequenced in a study of tumor-infiltrating lymphocytes in primary liver carcinoma. Co-extracted RNA and DNA came from 20-30 mg of unsorted bulk tissue. A primer matching the constant region was used to make TCR beta cDNA from approximately 500 ng of total RNA. Three nested multiplex PCR rounds, a slightly modified ARM-PCR, produced the libraries for TCR beta. A C-beta reverse primer was combined with TRBV1-TRBV30 forward primers in the first two PCR rounds, and each round had 9 to 10 cycles. TCRdb passed the multiplex PCR reads through MiXCR, listing each CDR3 protein once. The table has about 120,000 distinct CDR3 sequences, roughly three fifths seen once. The sequenced sample consisted of liver tumor tissue from sampling region 1. Stated subset: tumor region T1, superior pole. The receptor set was obtained from a woman aged 60-75 years with primary liver carcinoma and hepatitis B virus infection.

The chain carries TRBV11-2 and TRBJ2-1; D is uncertain. Trimming took off 7 bases at V and 5 bases at J, with 18 bases between the two ends. The CDR3 is made up of 15 amino acids. Per germline, CDR1 SGHAT and CDR2 FQNNGV. CDR3 region: CASILRVAGDNEQFF. The CDR3 DNA follows: TGTGCCAGCATCCTCCGGGTAGCTGGGGACAATGAGCAGTTCTTC.

Remarks on this clonotype: A much larger clone lies a single base off, so this may be a read error. The chain links TRBV12-3 or TRBV12-4 to TRBJ2-5; D not resolved. The V end was cut by 4 bases, the J end by 10 bases, with 13 bases between. This CDR3 spans 12 amino acids. The CDR3 DNA is TGTGCCAGCAGTTCGTACTTGAAGAGCCAGTACTTC. It is translated as CASSSYLKSQYF.